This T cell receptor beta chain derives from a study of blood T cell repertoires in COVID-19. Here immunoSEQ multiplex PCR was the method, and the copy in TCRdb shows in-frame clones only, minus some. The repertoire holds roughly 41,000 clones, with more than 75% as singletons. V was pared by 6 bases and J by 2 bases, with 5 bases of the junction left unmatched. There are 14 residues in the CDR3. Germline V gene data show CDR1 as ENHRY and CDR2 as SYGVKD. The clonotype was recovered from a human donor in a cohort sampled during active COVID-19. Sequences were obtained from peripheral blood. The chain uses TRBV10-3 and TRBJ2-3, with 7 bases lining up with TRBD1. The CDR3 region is CAIRAGTVTDTQYF. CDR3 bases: TGTGCCATCAGGGCCGGGACAGTCACAGATACGCAGTATTTT.